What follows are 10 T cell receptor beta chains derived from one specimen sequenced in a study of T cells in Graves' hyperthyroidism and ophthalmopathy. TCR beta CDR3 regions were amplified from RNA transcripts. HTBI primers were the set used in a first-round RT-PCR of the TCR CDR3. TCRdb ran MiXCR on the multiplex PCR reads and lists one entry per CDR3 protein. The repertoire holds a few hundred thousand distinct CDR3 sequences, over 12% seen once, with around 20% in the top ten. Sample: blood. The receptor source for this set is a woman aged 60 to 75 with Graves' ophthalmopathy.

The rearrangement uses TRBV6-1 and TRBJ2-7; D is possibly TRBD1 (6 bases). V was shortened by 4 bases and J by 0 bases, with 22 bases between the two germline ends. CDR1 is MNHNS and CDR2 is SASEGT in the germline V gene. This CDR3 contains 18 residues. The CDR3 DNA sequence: TGTGCCAGCAGTGGTCAAAGGACAGAATACTCAAGCTCCTACGAGCAGTACTTC. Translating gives CASSGQRTEYSSSYEQYF.

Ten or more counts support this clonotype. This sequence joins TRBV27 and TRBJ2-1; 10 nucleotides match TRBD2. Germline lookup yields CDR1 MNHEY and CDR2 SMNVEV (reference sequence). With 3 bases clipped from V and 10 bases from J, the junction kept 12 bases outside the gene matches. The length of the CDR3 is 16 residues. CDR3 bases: TGTGCCAGCAGTTTGTCTGGACTAGCGGTCGGGGGGGAGCAGTTCTTC. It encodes CASSLSGLAVGGEQFF.

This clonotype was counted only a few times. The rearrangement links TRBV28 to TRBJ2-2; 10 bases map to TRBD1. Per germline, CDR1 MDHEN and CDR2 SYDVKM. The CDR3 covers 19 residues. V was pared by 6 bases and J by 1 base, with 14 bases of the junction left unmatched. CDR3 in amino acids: CASSKSGTGAWLNTGELFF. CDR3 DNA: TGTGCCAGCAGCAAAAGCGGGACAGGGGCTTGGTTGAACACCGGGGAGCTGTTTTTT.

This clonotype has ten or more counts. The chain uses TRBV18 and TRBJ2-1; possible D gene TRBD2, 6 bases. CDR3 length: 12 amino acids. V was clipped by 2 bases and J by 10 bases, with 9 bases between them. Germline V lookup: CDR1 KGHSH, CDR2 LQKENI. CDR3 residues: CASSPTAGEQFF. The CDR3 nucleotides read TGTGCCAGCTCACCAACGGCGGGGGAGCAGTTCTTC.

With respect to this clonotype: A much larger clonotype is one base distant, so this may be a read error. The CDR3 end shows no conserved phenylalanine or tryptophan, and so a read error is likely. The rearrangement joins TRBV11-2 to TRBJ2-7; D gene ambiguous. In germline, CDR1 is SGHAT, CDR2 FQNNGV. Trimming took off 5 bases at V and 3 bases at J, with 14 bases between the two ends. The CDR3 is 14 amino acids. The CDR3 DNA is TGTGCCAGCAGCCCCCTGCGGCAGAACTACGAGCAGTACCTC. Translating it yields CASSPLRQNYEQYL.

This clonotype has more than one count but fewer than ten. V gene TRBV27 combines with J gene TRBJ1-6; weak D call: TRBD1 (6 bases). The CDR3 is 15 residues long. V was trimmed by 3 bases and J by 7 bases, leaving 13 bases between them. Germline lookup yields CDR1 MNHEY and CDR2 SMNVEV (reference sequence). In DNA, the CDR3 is TGTGCCAGCAGTTTTCTACAGGGTAGCAATTCACCCCTCCACTTT. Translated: CASSFLQGSNSPLHF.

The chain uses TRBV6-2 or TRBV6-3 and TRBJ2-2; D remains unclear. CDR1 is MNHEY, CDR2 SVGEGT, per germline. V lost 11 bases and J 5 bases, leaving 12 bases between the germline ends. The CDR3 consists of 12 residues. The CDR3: CACRGVTGELFF. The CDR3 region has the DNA TGTGCCTGCCGAGGAGTAACCGGGGAGCTGTTTTTT.

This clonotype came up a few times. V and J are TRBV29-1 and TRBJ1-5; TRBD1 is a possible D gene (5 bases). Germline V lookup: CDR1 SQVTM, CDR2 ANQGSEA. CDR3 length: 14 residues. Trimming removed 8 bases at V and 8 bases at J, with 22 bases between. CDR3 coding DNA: TGCAGCATTGCCCTAGCGGGACGGGAGGAGCCCCAGCATTTT. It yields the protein CSIALAGREEPQHF.

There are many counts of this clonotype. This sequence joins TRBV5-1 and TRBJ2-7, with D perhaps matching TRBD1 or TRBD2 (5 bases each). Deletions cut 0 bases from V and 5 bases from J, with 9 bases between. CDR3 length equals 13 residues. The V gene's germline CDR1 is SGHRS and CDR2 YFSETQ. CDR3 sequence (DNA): TGCGCCAGCAGCTTGGAGGGGAGAGACGAGCAGTACTTC. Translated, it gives CASSLEGRDEQYF. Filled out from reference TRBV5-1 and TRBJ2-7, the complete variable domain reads KAGVTQTPRYLIKTRGQQVTLSCSPISGHRSVSWYQQTPGQGLQFLFEYFSETQRNKGNFPGRFSGRQFSNSRSEMNVSTLELGDSALYLCASSLEGRDEQYFGPGTRLTVT.

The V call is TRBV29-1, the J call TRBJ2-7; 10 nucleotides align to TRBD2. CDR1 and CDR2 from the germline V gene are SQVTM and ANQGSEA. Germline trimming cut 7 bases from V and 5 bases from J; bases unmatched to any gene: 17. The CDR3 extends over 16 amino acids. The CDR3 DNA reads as TGCAGCGGGAGACCGTTCAGCGGGAGGGCAATGGACGAGCAGTACTTC. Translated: CSGRPFSGRAMDEQYF.